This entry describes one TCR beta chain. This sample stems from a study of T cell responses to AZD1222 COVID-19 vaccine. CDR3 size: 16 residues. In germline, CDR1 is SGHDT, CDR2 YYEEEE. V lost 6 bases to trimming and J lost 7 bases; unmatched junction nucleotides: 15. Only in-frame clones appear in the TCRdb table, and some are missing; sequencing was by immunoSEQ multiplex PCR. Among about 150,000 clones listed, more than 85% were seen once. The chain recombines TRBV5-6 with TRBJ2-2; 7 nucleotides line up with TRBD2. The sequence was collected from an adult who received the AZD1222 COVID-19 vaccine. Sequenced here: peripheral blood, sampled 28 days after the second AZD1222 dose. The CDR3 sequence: CASTIKPAERDGELFF. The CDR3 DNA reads TGTGCCAGCACCATTAAACCAGCGGAGCGGGACGGGGAGCTGTTTTTT.